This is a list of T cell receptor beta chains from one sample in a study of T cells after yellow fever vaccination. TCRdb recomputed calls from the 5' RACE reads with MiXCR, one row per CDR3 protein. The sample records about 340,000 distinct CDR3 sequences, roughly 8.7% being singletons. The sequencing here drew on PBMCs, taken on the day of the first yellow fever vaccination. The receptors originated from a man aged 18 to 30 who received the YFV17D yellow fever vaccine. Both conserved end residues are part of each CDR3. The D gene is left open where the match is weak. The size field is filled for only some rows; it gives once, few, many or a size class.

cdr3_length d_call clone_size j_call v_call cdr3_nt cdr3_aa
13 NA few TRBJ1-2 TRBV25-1 TGTGCCAGCAGGGCGGACGGAGTCTATGGCTACACCTTC CASRADGVYGYTF
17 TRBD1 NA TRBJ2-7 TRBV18 TGTGCCAGCTCTCCTTCACCAATTGGGACAGGGGTCTACGAGCAGTACTTC CASSPSPIGTGVYEQYF
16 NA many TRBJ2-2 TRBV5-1 TGCGCCAGCAGCTTGGCTGGTGGCTACCCCACCGGGGAGCTGTTTTTT CASSLAGGYPTGELFF
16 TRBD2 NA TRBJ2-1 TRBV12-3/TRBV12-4 TGTGCCAGCAGTCCAAGACTAGCGGGGGATATAGGTGAGCAGTTCTTC CASSPRLAGDIGEQFF
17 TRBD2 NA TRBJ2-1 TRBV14 TGTGCCAGCAGCCGCACTTTAGCGGGTAGCTCCTACAATGAGCAGTTCTTC CASSRTLAGSSYNEQFF
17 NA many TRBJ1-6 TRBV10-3 TGTGCCATCAGTGGATACTATCCGGGACAAGATAATTCACCCCTCCACTTT CAISGYYPGQDNSPLHF
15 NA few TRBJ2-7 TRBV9 TGTGCCAGCAGCGTAAGCTCGACCCCTATCTACGAGCAGTACTTC CASSVSSTPIYEQYF
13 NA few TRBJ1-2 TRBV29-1 TGCAGCGTTATGCGGACGGGAAACTATGGCTACACCTTC CSVMRTGNYGYTF
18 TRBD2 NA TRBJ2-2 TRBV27 TGTGCCAGCAGTCCCGAGGGACTAGCGGGGGGGAACACCGGGGAGCTGTTTTTT CASSPEGLAGGNTGELFF
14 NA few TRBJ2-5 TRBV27 TGTGCCAGCAGTTTAAGGGCTGTTAGGGAGACCCAGTACTTC CASSLRAVRETQYF
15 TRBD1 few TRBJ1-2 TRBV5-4 TGTGCCAGCAGCTTGGCCGGGGGACAGGGGAACGGCTACACCTTC CASSLAGGQGNGYTF
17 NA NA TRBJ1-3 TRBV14 TGTGCCAGCAGCCCCACACAGGGACGGAGCTCTGGAAACACCATATATTTT CASSPTQGRSSGNTIYF
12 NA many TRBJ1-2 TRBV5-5 TGTGCCAGCGGGATATTCGGAGGTGTGGACACCTTC CASGIFGGVDTF
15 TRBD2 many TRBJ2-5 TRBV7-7 TGTGCTAGCAGCTTAGGCGGCGGGGGGGCCGAGACCCAGTACTTC CASSLGGGGAETQYF
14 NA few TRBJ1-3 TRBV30 TGTGCCTGGAGCATCGGGGCCTCTGGAAACACCATATATTTT CAWSIGASGNTIYF
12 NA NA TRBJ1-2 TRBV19 TGTGCCCGAGTGTCTGGGGGGTATGGCTACACCTTC CARVSGGYGYTF
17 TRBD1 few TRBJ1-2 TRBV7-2 TGTGCCAGCAGCTTTACGGGACAGTATAGCATAGTATATGGCTACACCTTC CASSFTGQYSIVYGYTF
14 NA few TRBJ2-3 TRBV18 TGTGCCAGCTCGAGGGGACGCCTCACAGATACGCAGTATTTT CASSRGRLTDTQYF
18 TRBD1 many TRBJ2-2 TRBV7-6 TGTGCCAGCAGCTTAGACAGAAACAGGGGGCGAGCGCCCGGGGAGCTGTTTTTT CASSLDRNRGRAPGELFF
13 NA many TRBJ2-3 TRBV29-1 TGCAGCGTTGAAGATGGGGGCTCGGATACGCAGTATTTT CSVEDGGSDTQYF
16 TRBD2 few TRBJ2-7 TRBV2 TGTGCCAGCAGTAGCTCTCCGGGACTAGCGGGAGGCGAGCAGTACTTC CASSSSPGLAGGEQYF
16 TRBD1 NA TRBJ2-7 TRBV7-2 TGTGCCAGCAGCGAAACCCCGGGACAGGGGGCGAGGGAGCAGTACTTC CASSETPGQGAREQYF
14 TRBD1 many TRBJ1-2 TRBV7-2 TGTGCCAGCAGCCCCGGGACAGATGGGGGCGGCTACACCTTC CASSPGTDGGGYTF
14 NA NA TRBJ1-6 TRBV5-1 TGCGCCAGCAGCTTCTCAGGGAATAATTCACCCCTCCACTTT CASSFSGNNSPLHF
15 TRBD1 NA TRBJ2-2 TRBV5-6 TGTGCCAGCAGCATCGGGACAGGGGGCACCGGGGAGCTGTTTTTT CASSIGTGGTGELFF
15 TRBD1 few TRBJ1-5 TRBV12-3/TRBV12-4 TGTGCCAGCAGTTTTTCAGGGGGCTACAATCAGCCCCAGCATTTT CASSFSGGYNQPQHF
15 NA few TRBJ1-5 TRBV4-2 TGTGCCAGCAGCCAAGATAAAAATAGCAATCAGCCCCAGCATTTT CASSQDKNSNQPQHF
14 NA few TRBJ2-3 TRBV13 TGTGCCAGCAGCCACACATTAGGGGCAGATACGCAGTATTTT CASSHTLGADTQYF
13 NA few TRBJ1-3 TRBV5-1 TGCGCCAGCAGCAGGGTTCCTGGAAACACCATATATTTT CASSRVPGNTIYF
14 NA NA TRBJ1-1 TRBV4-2 TGTGCCAGCAGCCAAGACCGGGAGGACACTGAAGCTTTCTTT CASSQDREDTEAFF
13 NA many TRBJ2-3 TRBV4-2 TGTGCCAGCAGCCAAGAGCGGCGGGACAAGGAATATTTT CASSQERRDKEYF
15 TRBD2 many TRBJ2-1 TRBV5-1 TGCGCCAGCAGCTTAGGAGCGGGGGGGAGTAATGAGCAGTTCTTC CASSLGAGGSNEQFF
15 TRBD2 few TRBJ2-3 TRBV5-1 TGCGCCAGCAGAATCGCGGGGGGCATGGTGGATACGCAGTATTTT CASRIAGGMVDTQYF
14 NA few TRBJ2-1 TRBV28 TGTGCCAGCAGTTTTATGGGGGGGCTTCGTGAGCAGTTCTTC CASSFMGGLREQFF
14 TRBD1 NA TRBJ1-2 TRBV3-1 TGTGCCAGCAGAACTCCGGGACAGGACTATGGCTACACCTTC CASRTPGQDYGYTF
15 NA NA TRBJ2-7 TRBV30 TGTGCCTGGAGTGCCTTGGGGGGACAACTGTACGAGCAGTACTTC CAWSALGGQLYEQYF
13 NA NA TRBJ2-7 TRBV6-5 TGTGCCAGCAGTTACTCGGGGGTTAGCGAGCAGTACTTC CASSYSGVSEQYF
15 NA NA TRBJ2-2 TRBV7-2 TGTGCCAGCAGCTTAGCCCCTGTGTCGACCGGGGAGCTGTTTTTT CASSLAPVSTGELFF
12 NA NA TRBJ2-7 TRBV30 TGTGCCTGGTCTAATCAGGGGGGGGAGCAGTACTTC CAWSNQGGEQYF
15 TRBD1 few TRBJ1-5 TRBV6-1 TGTGCCAGCAGTCAACAGGGGGATGGCAATCAGCCCCAGCATTTT CASSQQGDGNQPQHF
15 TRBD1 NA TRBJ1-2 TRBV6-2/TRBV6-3 TGTGCCAGCAGTGGAACCGGGACAGGGAACTATGGCTACACCTTC CASSGTGTGNYGYTF
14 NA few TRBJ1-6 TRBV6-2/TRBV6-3 TGTGCCAGCAGTTACTCTTGGGATAATTCACCCCTCCACTTT CASSYSWDNSPLHF
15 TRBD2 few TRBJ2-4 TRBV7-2 TGTGCCAGCAGCCGATTTAGCGGGGTTGAAAACATTCAGTACTTC CASSRFSGVENIQYF
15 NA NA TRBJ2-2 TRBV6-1 TGTGCCAGCAGCCGGACACGCTGGGACACCGGGGAGCTGTTTTTT CASSRTRWDTGELFF
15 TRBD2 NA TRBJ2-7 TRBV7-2 TGTGCCAGCAGTCGGACTAGCGGGGCCTCCTACGAGCAGTACTTC CASSRTSGASYEQYF
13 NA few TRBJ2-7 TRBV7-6 TGTGCCAGCAGCTTGCCCCCGTACGGCGAGCAGTACTTC CASSLPPYGEQYF
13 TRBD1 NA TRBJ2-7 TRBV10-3 TGTGCCATCAGGGGGGACAGCTCCTACGAGCAGTACTTC CAIRGDSSYEQYF
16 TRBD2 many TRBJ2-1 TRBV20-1 TGCAGTGCTAAAAATTCCGGCGGGGGGGGCTACAATGAGCAGTTCTTC CSAKNSGGGGYNEQFF
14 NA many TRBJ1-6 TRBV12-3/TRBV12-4 TGTGCCAGCAGTTTAGCGACGGCTAATTCACCCCTCCACTTT CASSLATANSPLHF
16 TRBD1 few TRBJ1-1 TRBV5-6 TGTGCCAGCAGCTTGGATGGGGGGACAGCAGTAAACCGCCCTTTCTTT CASSLDGGTAVNRPFF
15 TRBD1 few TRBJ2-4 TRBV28 TGTGCCAGCAGTCCACAGGGGGCGGCCAAAAACATTCAGTACTTC CASSPQGAAKNIQYF
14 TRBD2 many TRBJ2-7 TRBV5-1 TGCGCCAGCCGAACCGGACTAGCGGGGGGCGAGCAGTACTTC CASRTGLAGGEQYF
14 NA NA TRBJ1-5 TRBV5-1 TGCGCCAGCAGCTTTGGGATAGACAATCAGCCCCAGCATTTT CASSFGIDNQPQHF
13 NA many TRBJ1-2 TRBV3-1 TGTGCCAGCAGCCAAGATGGCGGGGCGAACTACACCTTC CASSQDGGANYTF
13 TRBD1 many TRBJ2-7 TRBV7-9 TGTGCCAGCAGCCCCAGGGGGAAGTACGAGCAGTACTTC CASSPRGKYEQYF
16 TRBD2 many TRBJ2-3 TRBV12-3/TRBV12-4 TGTGCCAGCAGTTTCCCCCCTAGCGGGGGCACAGATACGCAGTATTTT CASSFPPSGGTDTQYF
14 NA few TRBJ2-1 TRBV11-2 TGTGCCAGCAGCCTTTACAGGGAGGACAATGAGCAGTTCTTC CASSLYREDNEQFF